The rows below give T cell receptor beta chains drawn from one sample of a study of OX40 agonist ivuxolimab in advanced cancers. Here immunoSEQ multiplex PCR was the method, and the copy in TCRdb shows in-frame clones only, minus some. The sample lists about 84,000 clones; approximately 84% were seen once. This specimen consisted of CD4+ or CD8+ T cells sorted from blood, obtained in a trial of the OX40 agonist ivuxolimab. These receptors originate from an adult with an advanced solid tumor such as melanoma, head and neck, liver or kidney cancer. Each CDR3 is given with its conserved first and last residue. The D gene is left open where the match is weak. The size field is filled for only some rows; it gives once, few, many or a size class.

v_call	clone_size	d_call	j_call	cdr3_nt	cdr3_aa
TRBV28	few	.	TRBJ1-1	TGTGCCTCCTGGGCAGGGACGGGTGTGGACACTGAAGCTTTCTTT	CASWAGTGVDTEAFF
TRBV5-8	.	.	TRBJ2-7	TGTGCCAGCAGCCCTAAAGTCGGGCGGGGCACCTACGAGCAGTACTTC	CASSPKVGRGTYEQYF
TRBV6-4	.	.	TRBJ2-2	TGTGCCAGCGCAAGGAGCGGAACTGGCACCGGGGAGCTGTTTTTT	CASARSGTGTGELFF
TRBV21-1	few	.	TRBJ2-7	TGTGCCAGCAGTCCCGGTGGGGGCAGCTTTAGGTACGAGCAGTACTTC	CASSPGGGSFRYEQYF
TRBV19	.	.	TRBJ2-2	TGTGCCAGTAGTGAACAGGACACCGGGGAGCTGTTTTTT	CASSEQDTGELFF
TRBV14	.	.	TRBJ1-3	TGTGCCAGCAGCCCCGCCGGGGTTCGCACCATATATTTT	CASSPAGVRTIYF
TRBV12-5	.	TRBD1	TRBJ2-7	TGTGCTAGTGGTGCCGGGACAGCCTACGAGCAGTACTTC	CASGAGTAYEQYF
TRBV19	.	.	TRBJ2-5	TGTGCCAGTAGTATGAATATGCAAGAGACCCAGTACTTC	CASSMNMQETQYF
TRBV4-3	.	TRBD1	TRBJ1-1	TGCGCCAGCAGCTCCGACAGGGCGAACACTGAAGCTTTCTTT	CASSSDRANTEAFF
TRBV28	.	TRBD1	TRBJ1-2	TGTGCCAGCAGTTCCTATGGACAGGGGGCTAACGTCTATGGCTACACCTTC	CASSSYGQGANVYGYTF